The 10 T cell receptor beta chains presented below share a single source sample, sequenced in a study of neurological immune-mediated disorders. One entry per CDR3 protein, called by TCRdb with MiXCR from the 5' RACE reads. Seen here are nearly 60,000 distinct CDR3 sequences, under 4.5% observed once, and the top ten hold under 3.5%. Sequenced: PBMCs. Receptors originate from a woman aged 25 to 45 with multiple sclerosis.

The table lists this clonotype with many counts. The chain uses TRBV7-9 and TRBJ1-4; D is uncertain. The CDR3 covers 12 residues. Germline V lookup: CDR1 SEHNR, CDR2 FQNEAQ (reference sequence). Deletions cut 2 bases from V and 8 bases from J, with 6 bases between. CDR3 DNA: TGTGCCAGCAGCTTATTGTACGAAAAACTGTTTTTT. As protein: CASSLLYEKLFF.

This clonotype has ten or more counts. The chain links TRBV29-1 to TRBJ2-2; no firm D call. The V end was cut by 2 bases, the J end by 3 bases, with 10 bases between. The CDR3 extends over 14 amino acids. Germline V gene data show CDR1 as SQVTM and CDR2 as ANQGSEA. CDR3 in DNA: TGCAGCGTTGAAAGCCCCGAGGACACCGGGGAGCTGTTTTTT. It encodes CSVESPEDTGELFF.

This clonotype was observed many times. The chain recombines TRBV28 with TRBJ2-5; D is unresolved. In germline, CDR1 is MDHEN, CDR2 SYDVKM. Trimming removed 5 bases from V and 5 bases from J, with 15 bases in between. This CDR3 spans 14 amino acids. The CDR3: CASSPPGIWETQYF. Here the CDR3 DNA reads TGTGCCAGCAGTCCCCCTGGGATTTGGGAGACCCAGTACTTC.

This clonotype was found many times. The chain links TRBV20-1 to TRBJ1-2; the match to TRBD1 covers 9 bases. Per germline, CDR1 DFQATT and CDR2 SNEGSKA (reference sequence). The CDR3 extends over 16 amino acids. Trimming took 1 base from V and 2 from J; bases not matched to a gene: 8. CDR3 loop: CSARGWTGEDNYGYTF. Here the CDR3 DNA reads TGCAGTGCTAGAGGGTGGACAGGGGAGGACAACTATGGCTACACCTTC.

In its sample, this clonotype was seen many times. V usage is TRBV20-1 and J usage is TRBJ2-5; D is unclear. The CDR3 is 12 residues long. Germline CDR1 is DFQATT and CDR2 is SNEGSKA (reference sequence). V was cut by 6 bases and J by 0 bases, with 8 bases left in between. The CDR3 loop is CSATQYQETQYF. CDR3 in DNA: TGCAGTGCCACACAGTACCAAGAGACCCAGTACTTC.

The table lists this clonotype with many counts. The chain combines TRBV6-5 with TRBJ1-6; a possible D gene is TRBD1 (6 bases). The V end was cut by 2 bases, the J end by 6 bases, with 11 bases between. CDR1 and CDR2 (germline): MNHEY, SVGAGI. The CDR3 totals 15 residues. The CDR3 DNA reads TGTGCCAGCAGTTACAGCCGGACAGCTAATTCACCCCTCCACTTT. Its protein product is CASSYSRTANSPLHF.

This clonotype was seen a few times. This sequence joins TRBV12-3 or TRBV12-4 and TRBJ2-7; D gene ambiguous. This CDR3 contains 13 residues. V lost 1 base, J lost 3 bases, and 7 bases lay in between. The CDR3 protein is CASSLGRLYEQYF. In DNA form, the CDR3 reads TGTGCCAGCAGTTTAGGACGGCTCTACGAGCAGTACTTC.

This clonotype has a count of ten or more. V and J are TRBV12-3 or TRBV12-4 and TRBJ2-4, with D uncertain. This CDR3 comprises 14 residues. Trimming took off 2 bases at V and 9 bases at J, with 14 bases between the two ends. CDR3 sequence (DNA): TGTGCCAGCAGTTTACCGCGGCGTAGCACCATTCAGTACTTC. Protein sequence: CASSLPRRSTIQYF.

The table lists this clonotype with many counts. The genes are TRBV5-1 and TRBJ2-7, with D unclear. Germline V lookup: CDR1 SGHRS, CDR2 YFSETQ. Trimming shortened V by 0 bases and J by 5 bases, and 12 bases separated the two germline ends. The CDR3 length is 14 residues. The CDR3 sequence is CASSLVDSSDEQYF. CDR3 sequence (DNA): TGCGCCAGCAGCTTGGTGGATAGCAGCGACGAGCAGTACTTC.

This clonotype was recorded at least ten times. The chain carries TRBV12-3 or TRBV12-4 and TRBJ2-1, with D possibly matching TRBD2 (6 bases). This CDR3 has 16 amino acids. Trimming pared 8 bases from V and 0 bases from J, leaving 17 bases between. The CDR3, as DNA: TGTGCCAGCGTTCCTTCTAGCGTTTCCTCCTACAATGAGCAGTTCTTC. Protein: CASVPSSVSSYNEQFF.